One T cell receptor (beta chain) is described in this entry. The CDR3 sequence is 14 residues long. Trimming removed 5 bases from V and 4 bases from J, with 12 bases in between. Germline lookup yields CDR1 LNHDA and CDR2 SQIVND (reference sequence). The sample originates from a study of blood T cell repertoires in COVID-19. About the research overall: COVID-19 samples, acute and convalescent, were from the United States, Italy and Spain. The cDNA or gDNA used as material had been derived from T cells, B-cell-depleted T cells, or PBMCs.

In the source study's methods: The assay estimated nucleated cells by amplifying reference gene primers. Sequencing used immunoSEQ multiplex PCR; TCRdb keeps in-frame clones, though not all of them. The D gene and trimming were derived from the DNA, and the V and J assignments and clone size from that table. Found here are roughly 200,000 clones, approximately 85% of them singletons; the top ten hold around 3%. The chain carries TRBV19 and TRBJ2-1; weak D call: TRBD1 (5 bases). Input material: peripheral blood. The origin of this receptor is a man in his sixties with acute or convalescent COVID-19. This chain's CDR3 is CASSQGSLYNEQFF. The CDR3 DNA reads TGTGCCAGTAGTCAGGGATCCCTTTACAATGAGCAGTTCTTC. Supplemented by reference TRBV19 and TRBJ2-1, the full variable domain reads DGGITQSPKYLFRKEGQNVTLSCEQNLNHDAMYWYRQDPGQGLRLIYYSQIVNDFQKGDIAEGYSVSREKKESFPLTVTSAQKNPTAFYLCASSQGSLYNEQFFGPGTRLTVL.